Listed here are 4 T cell receptor beta chains from one sample, sequenced in a study of tumor-infiltrating lymphocytes in primary liver carcinoma. With approximately 470 ng total RNA as template and a constant-region primer, TCR beta cDNA was made. The TCR beta library was amplified through three nested multiplex PCR rounds in a modified ARM-PCR procedure. The first two PCR rounds used TRBV1-TRBV30 forward primers with a C-beta reverse primer, roughly 10 cycles each. TCRdb re-analysed the multiplex PCR reads in MiXCR, keeping a single row per CDR3 protein. Seen here are 20,000 to 30,000 distinct CDR3 sequences, approximately 71% observed once, and the top ten hold 25% to 35%. The tissue used was unsorted bulk material of about 19-30 mg. RNA and DNA were co-extracted from it with the AllPrep DNA/RNA mini kit. The sequenced sample consisted of liver tumor tissue from sampling region 5. Indicated subset: tumor region T5, tumor centre. These receptors all stem from a woman aged 25 to 45 with primary liver carcinoma and hepatitis B virus infection.

Worth noting for this clonotype: The junction departs from the called germline gene at one end, perhaps through a read error. The chain couples TRBV11-2 to TRBJ2-7; tentative D call: TRBD2 (5 bases). CDR1 and CDR2 (germline): SGHAT, FQNNGV. The CDR3 length is 14 residues. This chain's CDR3 is CACSPLRLHYEQYF. The CDR3 DNA follows: TGTGCCTGCAGCCCGCTGAGACTACACTACGAGCAGTATTTC.

A note on this clonotype: One end of the junction fails to match germline, which may point to a read error. The V call is TRBV6-5, the J call TRBJ2-7, with 7 nucleotides matching TRBD2. The germline CDR1 and CDR2 sequences are MNHEY and SVGAGI. This CDR3 is built from 17 residues. The CDR3: CASSFAGTNGSSYEQYF. The CDR3 bases are TGCGCCAGCAGCTTCGCCGGGACTAACGGGAGCTCATACGAGCAGTACTTC.

In regard to this clonotype: At one end, the junction sequence differs from germline, possibly due to a read error. The CDR3 here is CASSALAGGPRSNTGELFF. CDR3 DNA: TGTGCCAGCAGCGCGCTAGCGGGAGGGCCCCGTTCGAACACCGGGGAGCTGTTTTTT. This chain connects TRBV4-3 to TRBJ2-2; 12 bases fit TRBD2. CDR1 is LGHNA, CDR2 YSLEER, per germline. The CDR3 contains 19 residues.

A word on this clonotype: Since no conserved phenylalanine or tryptophan closes the CDR3, a read error is the likely cause. V usage is TRBV4-3 and J usage is TRBJ2-2, with 11 positions matching TRBD2. The CDR3 runs to 19 residues. Germline trimming cut 5 bases from V and 0 bases from J; bases unmatched to any gene: 11. Germline V gives CDR1 LGHNA, CDR2 YSLEER. Here the CDR3 reads CASSILAGEPRSNTGELFY. CDR3 nucleotides: TGCGCCAGCAGCATACTAGCGGGAGAGCCCCGTTCGAACACCGGGGAGCTGTTTTAT.